The entry that follows covers one TCR beta chain sequence. The data originate from a study of blood T cell repertoires in COVID-19. Study at large: Whether acute or convalescent, the COVID-19 samples came from the United States, Italy and Spain. PBMCs, B-cell-depleted T cells, or T cells were the source of the cDNA or gDNA that made up the material.

V dropped 3 bases and J dropped 8; count of bases not matched to a gene: 4. CDR1 is LNHNV and CDR2 is YYDKDF in the germline V gene (reference sequence). The CDR3 totals 13 residues. Study processing details: From reference gene primer amplification, estimates of nucleated cell counts were derived. Sequenced by immunoSEQ multiplex PCR; TCRdb stores in-frame clones only, minus some. V and J calls and clone size are those listed in that table; D and trimming were worked out from the DNA. The sample includes about 200,000 clones, 60% to 85% of them seen just once. Input material: peripheral blood. The sequence was obtained from a woman aged 70-85 years with acute or convalescent COVID-19. The chain has TRBV15 and TRBJ2-4; TRBD2 matches at 7 bases. The CDR3 sequence: CATSSTRGDIQYF. CDR3 nucleotide sequence: TGTGCCACCAGCAGCACACGGGGGGACATTCAGTACTTC.